Shown below are 3 T cell receptor beta chains from a single sample sequenced in a study of cytomegalovirus exposure and HLA in healthy donors. PCR involved 60 Vbeta and 13 Jbeta primers. The table came from immunoSEQ multiplex PCR; TCRdb's copy has only in-frame clones and leaves some out. The data hold about 130,000 clones, with approximately 80% observed a single time. The sample was PBMCs. Every receptor here comes from a male donor in good health and CMV-seropositive.

V and J are TRBV2 and TRBJ2-1; perhaps TRBD1 as D (5 bases). The CDR3 is 12 amino acids. V was cut by 2 bases and J by 10 bases, with 9 bases left in between. Germline values: CDR1 SNHLY, CDR2 FYNNEI. CDR3 sequence reads: CASSEQGFEQFF. The CDR3 nucleotides read TGTGCCAGCAGTGAACAGGGATTCGAGCAGTTCTTC.

The genes are TRBV20-1 and TRBJ2-7; 9 positions match TRBD1. V shed 5 bases, J shed 9 bases, and the junction held 5 bases outside the gene matches. CDR1 and CDR2 from the germline V gene are DFQATT and SNEGSKA (reference sequence). The length of the CDR3 is 11 residues. The DNA of the CDR3 is TGCAGTGCTGTGGGACAGGGATCGCAGTACTTC. The encoded protein is CSAVGQGSQYF.

The chain recombines TRBV6-5 with TRBJ1-2, with D unclear. The germline CDR1 and CDR2 sequences are MNHEY and SVGAGI. The V gene lost 2 bases and the J gene lost 5 bases, with 9 bases spanning the gap. This CDR3 has 13 amino acids. CDR3 in amino acids: CASSYGSGYGYTF. The CDR3, as DNA: TGTGCCAGCAGTTACGGGTCGGGGTATGGCTACACCTTC.